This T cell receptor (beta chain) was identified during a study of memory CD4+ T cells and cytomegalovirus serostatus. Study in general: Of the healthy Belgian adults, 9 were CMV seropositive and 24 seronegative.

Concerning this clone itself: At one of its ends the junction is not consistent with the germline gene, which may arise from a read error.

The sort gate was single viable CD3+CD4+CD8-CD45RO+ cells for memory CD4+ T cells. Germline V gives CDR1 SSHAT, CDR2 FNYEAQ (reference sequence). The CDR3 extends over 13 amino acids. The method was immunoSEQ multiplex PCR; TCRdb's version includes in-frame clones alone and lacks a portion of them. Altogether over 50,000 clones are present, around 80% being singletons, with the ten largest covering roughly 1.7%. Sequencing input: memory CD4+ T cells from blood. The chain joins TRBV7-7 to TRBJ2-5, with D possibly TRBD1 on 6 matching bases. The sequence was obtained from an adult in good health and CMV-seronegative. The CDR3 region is CASSAGQIETQYF. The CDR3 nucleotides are TGTGCTAGCAGCGCCGGACAGATCGAGACCCAGTACTTC.